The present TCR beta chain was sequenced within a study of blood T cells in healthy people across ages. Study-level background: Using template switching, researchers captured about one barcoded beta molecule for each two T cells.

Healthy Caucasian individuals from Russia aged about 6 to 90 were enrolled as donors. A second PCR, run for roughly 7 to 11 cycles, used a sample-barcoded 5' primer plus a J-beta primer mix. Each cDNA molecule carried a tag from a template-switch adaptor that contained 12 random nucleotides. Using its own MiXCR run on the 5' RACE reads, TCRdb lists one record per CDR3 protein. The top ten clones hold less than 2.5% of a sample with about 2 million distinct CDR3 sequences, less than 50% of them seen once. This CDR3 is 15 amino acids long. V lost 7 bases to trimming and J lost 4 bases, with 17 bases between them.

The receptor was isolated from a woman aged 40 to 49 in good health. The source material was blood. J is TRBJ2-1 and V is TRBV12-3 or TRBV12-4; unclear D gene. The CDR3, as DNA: TGTGCCAGCACCCATCGGGCTAGAATGTACAATGAGCAGTTCTTC. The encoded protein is CASTHRARMYNEQFF.